This T cell receptor (beta chain) was documented in a study of beta chain features in type 1 diabetes. Across the whole study: On cell yields, gender and age, patients and healthy donors were similar.

Of the isolated RNA, all was reverse transcribed, and so the sequenced material was expressed TCRB transcripts. Measured with immunoSEQ multiplex PCR; TCRdb has only the in-frame clones, and not every one. The repertoire includes 600,000 to 700,000 clones, over 10% of them detected once, and less than 0.025% sits in the top ten. In the case of this clone: As yet, its antigen is unknown.

Points from the study as a whole: Shorter templates might be favored by PCR, equally in patients and controls. Significant though moderate, a shortening of TCRB CDR3s appeared in all four CD4+ subsets of Type 1 diabetes patients. Any role of HLA type in TCRB rearrangement remained unresolved here.

Purity above 95% was achieved in all sorted populations. The V end lost 3 bases, the J end lost 6 bases, and 16 bases lay between the germline ends. Germline-derived CDR1 and CDR2 are SGHRS and YFSETQ. This CDR3 is built from 15 residues. The rearrangement joins TRBV5-1 to TRBJ2-4; maybe TRBD2 (5 bases). Sequenced: naive CD4+ T cells from blood. The sequence derives from a man between 18 and 29 years old with type 1 diabetes. CDR3 sequence: CASSSGVDLSNIQYF. CDR3 in DNA: TGCGCCAGCAGCTCCGGGGTGGACCTCTCAAACATTCAGTACTTC. Together with reference TRBV5-1 and TRBJ2-4, the CDR3 gives the full variable domain: KAGVTQTPRYLIKTRGQQVTLSCSPISGHRSVSWYQQTPGQGLQFLFEYFSETQRNKGNFPGRFSGRQFSNSRSEMNVSTLELGDSALYLCASSSGVDLSNIQYFGAGTRLSVL.